The next 12 T cell receptor beta chains were all read from a single sample in a study of T-cell memory formation after mild COVID-19. From the 5' RACE reads, TCRdb called clonotypes with MiXCR, one entry per CDR3 protein. The repertoire holds 250,000 to 300,000 distinct CDR3 sequences, with under 8.5% as singletons. Sequenced material: PBMCs or a T cell subset sorted from them (not recorded which). The receptors were sampled from a man aged 18-30 years who had mild COVID-19 (a few samples of this study predate the infection). Cell type and time point are not known.

This clonotype was recorded at least ten times. The chain uses TRBV5-5 and TRBJ1-5; D ambiguous. The germline V gene has CDR1 SGHKS and CDR2 YYEKEE (reference sequence). This CDR3 is 14 amino acids long. V was pared by 4 bases and J by 5 bases, with 13 bases between. The DNA for the CDR3 is TGTGCCAGCAGCGCATCGGACTGGGATCAGCCCCAGCATTTT. This sequence encodes CASSASDWDQPQHF.

The sample holds a few counts of this clonotype. The J gene is TRBJ2-3, the V gene TRBV12-3 or TRBV12-4, with 7 bases fitting TRBD2. V was clipped by 6 bases and J by 3 bases; unmatched bases: 3. The CDR3 runs to 13 residues. CDR3 region: CASRGGRTDTQYF. CDR3 coding DNA: TGTGCCAGCAGGGGGGGGAGGACAGATACGCAGTATTTT.

This clonotype has at least ten counts. The chain joins TRBV7-9 to TRBJ2-5; D unclear. The CDR3 length is 14 residues. CDR1 is SEHNR and CDR2 is FQNEAQ in the germline V gene (reference sequence). V lost 3 bases and J lost 1, with 9 bases in between. CDR3: CASSFSTAQETQYF. The CDR3 nucleotides read TGTGCCAGCAGCTTCTCTACGGCCCAAGAGACCCAGTACTTC.

This clonotype was counted only a few times. The CDR3, as DNA: TGTGCCAGTAGTCGCCTCCTCTCTGGGGCCAACGTCCTGACTTTC. This encodes CASSRLLSGANVLTF. The chain links TRBV19 to TRBJ2-6; D remains ambiguous. CDR1 is LNHDA, CDR2 SQIVND, per germline (reference sequence). This CDR3 contains 15 residues. Deletions cut 5 bases from V and 0 bases from J, with 8 bases between.

This clonotype occurred a few times. This chain joins TRBV20-1 and TRBJ1-5; TRBD1 matches at 9 bases. This CDR3 has 17 residues. Germline values: CDR1 DFQATT, CDR2 SNEGSKA (reference sequence). J was trimmed by 4 bases and V by 0 bases; bases with no gene match: 10. The DNA for the CDR3 is TGCAGTGCTAGAGAGGGGGGGAGGGGACAGGGAAATCAGCCCCAGCATTTT. As protein: CSAREGGRGQGNQPQHF.

This clonotype was found a few times. J is TRBJ2-2 and V is TRBV4-2; D may match TRBD1 or TRBD2 (5 bases each). V shed 1 base and J shed 5 bases, with 14 bases lying between them. Germline-derived CDR1 and CDR2 are LGHNA and YNFKEQ. CDR3 length equals 16 residues. For the CDR3, the DNA is TGTGCCAGCAGCCAAGGGGGAGACAGCCAGACCGGGGAGCTGTTTTTT. Protein sequence: CASSQGGDSQTGELFF.

The V and J genes are TRBV7-2 and TRBJ2-1; 7 bases are shared with TRBD2. Trimming removed 4 bases from V and 1 base from J; junction bases left unmatched: 7. The length of the CDR3 is 16 residues. Germline CDR1 and CDR2: SGHTA and FQGNSA. CDR3 bases: TGTGCCAGCAGCTCCCGGGGCGGGAGTTCCTACAATGAGCAGTTCTTC. Amino acids: CASSSRGGSSYNEQFF.

This clonotype has a count of ten or more. The rearrangement links TRBV7-9 to TRBJ2-1; tentative D call: TRBD1 (5 bases). V was pared by 1 base and J by 8 bases, with 15 bases between. Germline V CDR1 and CDR2: SEHNR, FQNEAQ (reference sequence). This CDR3 contains 15 residues. This CDR3 reads CASSLVNTGVHEQFF. The CDR3 DNA reads TGTGCCAGCAGCTTAGTCAACACAGGTGTCCATGAGCAGTTCTTC.

The CDR3 loop is CASSPAQGAYEQYF. CDR3 sequence (DNA): TGTGCCAGCAGCCCGGCCCAGGGGGCATACGAGCAGTACTTC. The chain carries TRBV4-2 and TRBJ2-7, with TRBD1 matching 8 bases. With 4 bases clipped from V and 4 bases from J, the junction kept 6 bases outside the gene matches. Germline values: CDR1 LGHNA, CDR2 YNFKEQ. The CDR3 runs 14 residues.

This clonotype has a count of ten or more. The genes are TRBV28 and TRBJ2-5, with TRBD1 matching 10 bases. Trimming took 6 bases from V and 5 from J; bases not matched to a gene: 9. Germline V CDR1 and CDR2: MDHEN, SYDVKM. The CDR3 extends over 15 amino acids. The DNA for the CDR3 is TGTGCCAGCAGCCACTGGACAGGGGGGGCGGAGACCCAGTACTTC. It is translated as CASSHWTGGAETQYF.

The sample holds many counts of this clonotype. V gene TRBV6-4 combines with J gene TRBJ2-1; 7 bases align to TRBD2. CDR3 length equals 13 residues. The V gene end was trimmed by 4 bases and the J gene end by 8 bases; junction bases not matched to a gene: 5. CDR1 and CDR2 (germline): MRHNA, SNTAGT. The CDR3 reads CASSVDGGDEQFF. The CDR3 region has the DNA TGTGCCAGCAGTGTCGATGGGGGGGATGAGCAGTTCTTC.

The rearrangement joins TRBV7-2 to TRBJ2-7; TRBD1 is a possible D gene (6 bases). Germline V lookup: CDR1 SGHTA, CDR2 FQGNSA. The ends were cut back, 1 base at V and 5 bases at J, with 12 bases in the middle. This CDR3 contains 14 residues. The CDR3 DNA sequence: TGTGCCAGCAGCTTAGTTACAGGGTCTGACGAGCAGTACTTC. Amino acid sequence: CASSLVTGSDEQYF.